This TCR beta chain was sequenced in a study of cytomegalovirus exposure and HLA in healthy donors. Study-wide findings and caveats: TCR beta sequences reportedly predicted most subjects' HLA-A and HLA-B alleles accurately.

The CDR3 contains 16 residues. V was pared by 1 base and J by 5 bases, with 14 bases between. CDR1 and CDR2 (germline): LGHNA, YNFKEQ. This cohort consisted of healthy bone marrow donors. The PCR was carried out with 60 Vbeta primers and 13 Jbeta primers. TCRdb's table, derived via immunoSEQ multiplex PCR, lists solely in-frame clones and lacks some. The top ten hold approximately 2% of the sample, which has 160,000 or so clones, less than 90% seen once. Worth noting for this clone: Its antigen is unidentified.

The chain joins TRBV4-2 to TRBJ2-2; perhaps TRBD2 as D (6 bases). The receptor was derived from a woman younger than 30 in good health and CMV-seronegative. Sample: PBMCs. The chain's CDR3 is CASSQVLVEGTGELFF. DNA for the CDR3: TGTGCCAGCAGCCAAGTACTAGTGGAGGGGACCGGGGAGCTGTTTTTT.